Each of the 9 T cell receptor beta chains below was sequenced from the same sample in a study of CD8+CD57+ T cells in acquired aplastic anemia. The template used for profiling TCR beta VDJ and CDR3 was genomic DNA. MiXCR, applied by TCRdb to the reads, yields one record per CDR3 protein. The sample includes roughly 290,000 distinct CDR3 sequences, 56% seen only once; the top ten take roughly 1.2%. The patients chosen for sequencing had shown expansion of CD8+CD57+ cells (detected by flow cytometry). What was sequenced was sorted CD4+, CD8+, or CD8+CD57+ T cells (not recorded which) from PBMCs. These TCRs come from a human donor with aplastic anemia.

V gene TRBV4-3 combines with J gene TRBJ2-1; D gene unclear. Looked up from germline, CDR1 is LGHNA and CDR2 is YSLEER. This CDR3 is 14 amino acids long. V gave up 0 bases and J gave up 2 bases, with 5 bases separating them. This CDR3 reads CASSQDNTYNEQFF. CDR3 in DNA: TGCGCCAGCAGCCAAGATAACACCTACAATGAGCAGTTCTTC.

This clonotype has more than one count but fewer than ten. The V call is TRBV2, the J call TRBJ1-5, with TRBD1 matching 7 bases. Unmatched junction bases numbered 2, after V lost 7 bases and J lost 2 bases. This CDR3 is built from 13 residues. Germline CDR1 is SNHLY and CDR2 is FYNNEI. Here the CDR3 DNA reads TGTGCCAGCATAGGACAGGGCAATCAGCCCCAGCATTTT. Its protein product is CASIGQGNQPQHF.

The J gene is TRBJ2-7, the V gene TRBV5-4; perhaps D is TRBD1 or TRBD2 (5 bases each). The CDR3 runs to 13 residues. The germline V and J ends were trimmed by 5 bases and 4 bases, with 13 bases remaining between them. The V gene's germline CDR1 is SGHNT and CDR2 YYREEE (reference sequence). The CDR3 nucleotides are TGTGCCAGCAGTTGGGACCCCGCTTACGAGCAGTACTTC. Its translation is CASSWDPAYEQYF.

As regards this clonotype: The junction shows a germline mismatch at one end, possibly a read error. The chain uses TRBV10-1 and TRBJ2-2; 7 bases align to TRBD1. The germline CDR1 and CDR2 sequences are WNHNN and SYGVQD (reference sequence). CDR3 length: 12 residues. The CDR3, as DNA: TGTGCCACGTTAGACAGGGCGGGGGAGCTGTTTTTT. Translation: CATLDRAGELFF.

This chain connects TRBV7-9 to TRBJ1-2; no clear D. This CDR3 is built from 16 residues. Looked up from germline, CDR1 is SEHNR and CDR2 is FQNEAQ (reference sequence). V was trimmed by 5 bases and J by 4 bases, leaving 20 bases between them. The CDR3 DNA follows: TGTGCCAGCAGCCAAGATTTCGACGGAACCATCTATGGCTACACCTTC. It is translated as CASSQDFDGTIYGYTF.

The CDR3 sequence is CASSHKPGQGGNQPQHF. For the CDR3, the DNA is TGTGCCAGCAGCCACAAACCGGGGCAGGGGGGCAATCAGCCCCAGCATTTT. The chain carries TRBV25-1 and TRBJ1-5; 7 bases are shared with TRBD1. The germline gives CDR1 MGHDK, CDR2 SYGVNS. J lost 2 bases, V lost 6 bases, and 13 bases had no gene match. There are 17 residues in the CDR3.

There are many counts of this clonotype. This chain links TRBV10-3 with TRBJ1-3, with D unclear. V gave up 4 bases and J gave up 0 bases, with 10 bases separating them. Germline V gives CDR1 ENHRY, CDR2 SYGVKD. CDR3 size: 15 residues. DNA of the CDR3: TGTGCCATCAGTGCTCAAACTATCTCTGGAAACACCATATATTTT. Translation gives CAISAQTISGNTIYF.

The chain links TRBV25-1 to TRBJ2-1; 10 bases fit TRBD2. CDR1 and CDR2 (germline): MGHDK, SYGVNS. CDR3 size: 18 residues. Trimming took 3 bases from V and 0 from J; bases not matched to a gene: 8. CDR3 nucleotides: TGTGCCAGCAGTGAGCCCGGGACTAGCGATGGCTCCTACAATGAGCAGTTCTTC. This sequence encodes CASSEPGTSDGSYNEQFF.

Turning to this clonotype: A much larger clone lies a single base off, so this may be a read error. V usage is TRBV3-1 and J usage is TRBJ1-1; no definite D call. The germline CDR1 and CDR2 sequences are LGHDT and YNNKEL (reference sequence). The CDR3 covers 15 residues. This CDR3 is CAGSQGYAGNTEAFF. Here the CDR3 DNA reads TGTGCCGGCAGCCAAGGGTATGCGGGAAACACTGAAGCTTTCTTT.